This T cell receptor beta chain was captured by sequencing in a study of CD8+CD57+ T cells in acquired aplastic anemia. The study profiled TCR beta VDJ and CDR3 using genomic DNA as template. In TCRdb, the reads were re-called with MiXCR into one record per CDR3 protein. This table has a few hundred thousand distinct CDR3 sequences, around 72% appearing once. The germline gives CDR1 SGHTA, CDR2 FQGNSA. The CDR3 extends over 14 amino acids. Note on this clonotype: Compared with germline, one end of the junction differs, possibly owing to a read error.

This TCR derives from a human donor in good health, serving as a control. This chain links TRBV7-2 with TRBJ1-4; D gene ambiguous. Sequencing was done on a sample of sorted CD4+, CD8+, or CD8+CD57+ T cells (not recorded which) from PBMCs. The CDR3 loop is CASSLIGITNEKLF. The CDR3 DNA sequence: TGTGCCAGCAGCTTAATAGGGATCACTAATGAAAAACTGTTT.